This T cell receptor beta chain was recorded in a study of cytomegalovirus exposure and HLA in healthy donors. Findings and caveats of the study: In all likelihood, a cluster of highly shared sequence variants was a sequencing artifact.

Both 60 Vbeta primers and 13 Jbeta primers went into the PCR. Libraries were prepared by immunoSEQ multiplex PCR; TCRdb keeps only in-frame clonotypes and omits some of them. The sample yields fewer than 150,000 clones, approximately 85% seen once. The CDR3 has 13 residues. V was pared by 2 bases and J by 1 base, with 5 bases between. CDR1 and CDR2 (germline): SNHLY, FYNNEI. Note on this clone: Its antigen is still unknown. The same CDR3 can be traced to other DNA sequences in this sample.

Specimen: PBMCs. The V gene is TRBV2, the J gene TRBJ1-1; a weak D match, TRBD1 (5 bases). This clonotype originated in a woman between 25 and 40 years old in good health and CMV-seropositive. DNA for the CDR3: TGTGCCAGCAGTGAACAGGGGAACACTGAAGCTTTCTTT. Its protein is CASSEQGNTEAFF.